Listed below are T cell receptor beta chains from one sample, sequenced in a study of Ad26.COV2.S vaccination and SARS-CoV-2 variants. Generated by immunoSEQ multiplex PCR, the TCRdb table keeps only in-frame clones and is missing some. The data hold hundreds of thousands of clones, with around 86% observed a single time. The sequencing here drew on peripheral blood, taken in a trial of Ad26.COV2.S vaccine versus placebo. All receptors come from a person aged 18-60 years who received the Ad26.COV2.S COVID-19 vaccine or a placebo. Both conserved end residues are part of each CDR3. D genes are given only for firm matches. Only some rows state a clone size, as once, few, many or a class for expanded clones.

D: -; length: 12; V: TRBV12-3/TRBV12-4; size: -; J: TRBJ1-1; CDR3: CASSLSVAEAFF; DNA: TGTGCCAGCAGTTTAAGTGTTGCTGAAGCTTTCTTT
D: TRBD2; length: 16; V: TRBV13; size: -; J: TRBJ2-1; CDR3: CASSPRTSGNYNEQFF; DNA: TGTGCCAGCAGCCCACGGACTAGCGGGAACTACAATGAGCAGTTCTTC
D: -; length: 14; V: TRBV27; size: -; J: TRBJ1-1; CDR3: CASSLSQMNTEAFF; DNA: TGTGCCAGCAGTTTAAGCCAGATGAACACTGAAGCTTTCTTT
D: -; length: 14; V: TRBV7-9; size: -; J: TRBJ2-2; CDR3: CASSFGTNTGELFF; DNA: TGTGCCAGCAGCTTCGGGACAAACACCGGGGAGCTGTTTTTT
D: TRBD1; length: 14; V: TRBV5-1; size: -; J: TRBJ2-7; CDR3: CASSLGQGSDEQYF; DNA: TGCGCCAGCAGCTTGGGACAGGGGTCTGACGAGCAGTACTTC
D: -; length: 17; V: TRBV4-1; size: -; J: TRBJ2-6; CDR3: CASSSRTEYSGANVLTF; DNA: TGCGCCAGCAGCTCCCGGACGGAATACTCTGGGGCCAACGTCCTGACTTTC
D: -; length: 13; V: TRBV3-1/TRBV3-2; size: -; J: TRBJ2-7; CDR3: CASNNGPSYEQYF; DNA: TGTGCCAGCAACAACGGGCCATCCTACGAGCAGTACTTC
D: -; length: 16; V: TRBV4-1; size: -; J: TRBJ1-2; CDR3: CASSQDEGAGFYGYTF; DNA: TGCGCCAGCAGCCAAGATGAAGGGGCAGGGTTCTATGGCTACACCTTC
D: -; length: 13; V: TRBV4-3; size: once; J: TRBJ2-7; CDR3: CASSPTVRAAEYF; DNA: TGCGCCAGCAGCCCCACAGTCCGGGCCGCGGAGTACTTC
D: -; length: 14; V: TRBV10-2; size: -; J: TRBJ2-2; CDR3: CASKLGWRAGELFF; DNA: TGCGCCAGCAAGCTGGGATGGCGAGCCGGGGAGCTGTTTTTT
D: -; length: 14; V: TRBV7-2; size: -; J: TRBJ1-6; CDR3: CASSLAGRNSPLHF; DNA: TGTGCCAGCAGCTTAGCGGGACGGAATTCACCCCTCCACTTT
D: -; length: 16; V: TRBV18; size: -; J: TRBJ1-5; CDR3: CASSAGQGGGYQPQHF; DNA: TGTGCCAGCTCGGCGGGACAAGGAGGGGGTTATCAGCCCCAGCATTTT
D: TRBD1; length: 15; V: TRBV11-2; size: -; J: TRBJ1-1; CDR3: CASSEGQGARTEAFF; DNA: TGTGCCAGCAGCGAGGGACAGGGGGCCCGGACTGAAGCTTTCTTT
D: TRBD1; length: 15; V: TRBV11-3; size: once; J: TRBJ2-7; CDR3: CASSLETGDPNEQYF; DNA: TGTGCCAGCAGCTTAGAGACAGGGGATCCCAACGAGCAGTACTTC
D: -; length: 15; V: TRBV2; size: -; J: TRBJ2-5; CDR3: CASSEVLGVRETQYF; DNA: TGTGCCAGCAGTGAAGTGTTGGGGGTACGGGAGACCCAGTACTTC